This TCR beta chain was sequenced during a study of beta chain features in type 1 diabetes. Study observations and caveats: Patients with Type 1 diabetes showed moderately but significantly shorter TCRB CDR3s in all four CD4+ subsets. In the patient group, naive, central memory and Treg TCRB repertoires seemed more alike than in the healthy donor group.

A remark on this clone: Its antigen is undetermined.

Sequenced material consisted of expressed TCRB transcripts (all of the isolated RNA was reverse transcribed). The average output of naive, central memory and regulatory T cell samples was about 3.57 million reads. The repertoire was sequenced with immunoSEQ multiplex PCR; TCRdb's copy has only in-frame clones and lacks some. The profile shows around 690,000 clones, approximately 13% of them singletons. This clonotype originated in a man aged 25-40 years with type 1 diabetes. Sequencing was carried out using naive CD4+ T cells from blood.

This CDR3 reads CASSQDPGVGGTNEKLFF. CDR3 nucleotides: TGCGCCAGCAGCCAAGATCCAGGTGTCGGCGGCACTAATGAAAAACTGTTTTTT. The chain has TRBV4-3 and TRBJ1-4; no definite D call. This CDR3 has 18 residues. V lost 0 bases, J lost 2 bases, and 16 bases lay in between. Germline CDR1 LGHNA, CDR2 YSLEER.